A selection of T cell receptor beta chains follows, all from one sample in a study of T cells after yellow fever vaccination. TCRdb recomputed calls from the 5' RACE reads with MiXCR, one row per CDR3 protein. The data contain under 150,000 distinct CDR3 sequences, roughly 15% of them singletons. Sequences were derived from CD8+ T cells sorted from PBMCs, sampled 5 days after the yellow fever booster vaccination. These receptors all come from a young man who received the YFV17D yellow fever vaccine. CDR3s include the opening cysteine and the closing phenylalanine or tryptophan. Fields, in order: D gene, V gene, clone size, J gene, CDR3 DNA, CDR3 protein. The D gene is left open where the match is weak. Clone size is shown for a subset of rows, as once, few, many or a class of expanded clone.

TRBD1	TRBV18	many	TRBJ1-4	TGTGCCAGCTCACGACCGGAGGGACAGTTCCAGGCAACTAATGAAAAACTGTTTTTT	CASSRPEGQFQATNEKLFF
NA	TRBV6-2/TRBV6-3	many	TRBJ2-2	TGTGCCAGCAGTTACCCAGACAGAACTTCTTCGGCCGGGGAGCTGTTTTTT	CASSYPDRTSSAGELFF
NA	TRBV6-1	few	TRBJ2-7	TGTGCCAGCAGGGAAGACAGAAGTACCTCCTACGAGCAGTACTTC	CASREDRSTSYEQYF
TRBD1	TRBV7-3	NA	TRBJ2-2	TGTGCCAGCAGCATCACCGGGACAGGGGCCGTAACCGGGGAGCTGTTTTTT	CASSITGTGAVTGELFF
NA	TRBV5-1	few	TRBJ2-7	TGCGCCAGCACAATCACGGGCGAGCAGTACTTC	CASTITGEQYF
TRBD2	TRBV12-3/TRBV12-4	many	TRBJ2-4	TGTGCCAGCAGTTCGGCCCCCGGGGGGGTCAAAAACATTCAGTACTTC	CASSSAPGGVKNIQYF
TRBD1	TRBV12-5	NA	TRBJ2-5	TGTGCTAGTGGTTGGACAGGAGCTCCAGAGACCCAGTACTTC	CASGWTGAPETQYF
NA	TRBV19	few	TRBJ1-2	TGTGCCAGTAAGAAGGGCGTGGAAGGCTACACCTTC	CASKKGVEGYTF
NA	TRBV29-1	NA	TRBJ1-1	TGCAGCGTTGACAAGGGTGTGGGTACTGAAGCTTTCTTT	CSVDKGVGTEAFF
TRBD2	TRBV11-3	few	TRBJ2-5	TGTGCCAGCAGCTTAACCCCAGCGGGGGGGCAAGAGACCCAGTACTTC	CASSLTPAGGQETQYF
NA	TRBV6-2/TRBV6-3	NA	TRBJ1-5	TGTGCCAGCAGACCTCGGATAACGACGGTGGGTTGGAGCAATCAGCCCCAGCATTTT	CASRPRITTVGWSNQPQHF
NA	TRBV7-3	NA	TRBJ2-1	TGTGCCAGCAGCCCGTTCGGTACCGGCCGCAGCTCCTACAATGAGCAGTTCTTC	CASSPFGTGRSSYNEQFF
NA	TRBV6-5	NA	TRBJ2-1	TGTGCCAGCAGTACCAGGGAAATAAACTACAATGAGCAGTTCTTC	CASSTREINYNEQFF
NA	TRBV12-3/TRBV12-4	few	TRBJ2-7	TGTGCCAGCAGTCCCATGGGGGTGGGCGAGCAGTACTTC	CASSPMGVGEQYF
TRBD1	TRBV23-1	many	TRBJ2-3	TGCGCCAGCAGTCAGGACAGGGCAGATACGCAGTATTTT	CASSQDRADTQYF
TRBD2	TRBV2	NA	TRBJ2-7	TGTGCCAGCGGGAGGGTCTACGAGCAGTACTTC	CASGRVYEQYF
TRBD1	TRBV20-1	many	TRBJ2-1	TGCAGTGCTAGAGGGGACAGGGGCTCCTACAATGAGCAGTTCTTC	CSARGDRGSYNEQFF
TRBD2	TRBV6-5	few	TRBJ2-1	TGTGCCAGCAGTACGGGAGGCCTCAAGGAGCAGTTCTTC	CASSTGGLKEQFF
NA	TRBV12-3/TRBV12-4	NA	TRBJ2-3	TGTGCCAGCAGCCTAACCGGCGTATCGTCGCAGTATTTT	CASSLTGVSSQYF
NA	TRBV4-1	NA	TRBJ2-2	TGCGCCAGCAGCCAAGCTTCTCTTAACACCGGGGAGCTGTTTTTT	CASSQASLNTGELFF
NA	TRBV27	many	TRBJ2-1	TGTGCCAGCAGTTCTGGGGGCAATGAGCAGTTCTTC	CASSSGGNEQFF
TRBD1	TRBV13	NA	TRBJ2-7	TGTGCCAGCAGCGGTCACAGGGGTCACTACGAGCAGTACTTC	CASSGHRGHYEQYF
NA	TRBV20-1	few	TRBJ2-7	TGCAGTGCTAGAGATAGGAAACGGGACCTCCTCTACGAGCAGTACTTC	CSARDRKRDLLYEQYF
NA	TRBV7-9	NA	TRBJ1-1	TGTGCCAGCAGCTCCGGGGGGGCCTTGAACACTGAAGCTTTCTTT	CASSSGGALNTEAFF
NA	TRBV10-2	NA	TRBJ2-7	TGCGCCAGCGAATCACTCCCGACGGGGACCTACGAGCAGTACTTC	CASESLPTGTYEQYF
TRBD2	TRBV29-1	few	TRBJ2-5	TGCAGCGTAATCGGAGCGGGGAATGAAGAGACCCAGTACTTC	CSVIGAGNEETQYF
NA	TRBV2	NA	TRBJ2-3	TGTGCCAGCAGTGAATACGGGACGGCGCTCACAGATACGCAGTATTTT	CASSEYGTALTDTQYF
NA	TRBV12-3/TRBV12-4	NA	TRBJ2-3	TGTGCCAGCAGTTTTGGCGCAGCCACGCAGTATTTT	CASSFGAATQYF
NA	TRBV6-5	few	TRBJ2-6	TGTGCCAGCAGTTACTCGATTAACTCTGGGGCCAACGTCCTGACTTTC	CASSYSINSGANVLTF
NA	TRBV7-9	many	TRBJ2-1	TGTGCCAGCAGCTCCGGGGATGAGCAGTTCTTC	CASSSGDEQFF
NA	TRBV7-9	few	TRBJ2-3	TGTGCCAGCATCCCGCTGAGGGTCAACGGAACAGATACGCAGTATTTT	CASIPLRVNGTDTQYF
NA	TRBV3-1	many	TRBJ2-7	TGTGCCAGCAGCCCTTATACCGGGACGGTCTCCTACGAGCAGTACTTC	CASSPYTGTVSYEQYF
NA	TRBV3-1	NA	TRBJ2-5	TGTGCCAGCAGCCAAGATAGCAGGGTACAAGAGACCCAGTACTTC	CASSQDSRVQETQYF
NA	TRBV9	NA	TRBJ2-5	TGTGCCAGCAGCGTAGCAGGCTCACTTGGAGAGACCCAGTACTTC	CASSVAGSLGETQYF
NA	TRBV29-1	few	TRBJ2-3	TGCAGCTCCCGCGGTGGGGGTAGGTCAGATACGCAGTATTTT	CSSRGGGRSDTQYF
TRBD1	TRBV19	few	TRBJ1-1	TGTGCCAGTAACACAGGGGGCGTAGACACTGAAGCTTTCTTT	CASNTGGVDTEAFF
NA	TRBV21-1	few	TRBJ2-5	TGTGCCAGCAAGGGACGCCGAGGGGAGACCCAGTACTTC	CASKGRRGETQYF
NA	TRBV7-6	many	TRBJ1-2	TGTGCCAGCAGCGTGGACGGGAGCCTCTATGGCTACACCTTC	CASSVDGSLYGYTF
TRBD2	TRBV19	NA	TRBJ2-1	TGTGCCAACTCCAATCTAGCGGGGAATCGTAATGAGCAGTTCTTC	CANSNLAGNRNEQFF